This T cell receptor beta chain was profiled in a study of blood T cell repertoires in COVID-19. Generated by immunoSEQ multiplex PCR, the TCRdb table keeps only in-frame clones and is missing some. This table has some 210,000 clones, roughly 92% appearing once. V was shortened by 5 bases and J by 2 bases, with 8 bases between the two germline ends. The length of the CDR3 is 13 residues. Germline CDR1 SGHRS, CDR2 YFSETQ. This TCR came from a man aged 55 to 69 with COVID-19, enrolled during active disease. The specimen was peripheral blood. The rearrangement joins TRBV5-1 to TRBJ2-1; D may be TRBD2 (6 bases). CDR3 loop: CASRGLTYNEQFF. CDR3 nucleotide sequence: TGCGCCAGCAGGGGACTTACCTACAATGAGCAGTTCTTC.